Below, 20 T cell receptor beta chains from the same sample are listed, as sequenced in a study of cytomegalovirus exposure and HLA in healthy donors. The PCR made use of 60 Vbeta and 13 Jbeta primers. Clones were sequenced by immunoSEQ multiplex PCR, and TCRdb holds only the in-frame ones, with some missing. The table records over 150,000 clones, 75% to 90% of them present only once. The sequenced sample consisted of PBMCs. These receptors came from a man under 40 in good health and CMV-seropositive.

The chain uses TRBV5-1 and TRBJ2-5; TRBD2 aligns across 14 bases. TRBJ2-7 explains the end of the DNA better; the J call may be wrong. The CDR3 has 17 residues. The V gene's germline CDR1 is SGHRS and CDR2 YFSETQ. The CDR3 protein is CASSAQRTSGRSHEQYF. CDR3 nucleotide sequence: TGCGCCAGCAGCGCCCAACGGACTAGCGGGAGGAGCCACGAGCAGTACTTC.

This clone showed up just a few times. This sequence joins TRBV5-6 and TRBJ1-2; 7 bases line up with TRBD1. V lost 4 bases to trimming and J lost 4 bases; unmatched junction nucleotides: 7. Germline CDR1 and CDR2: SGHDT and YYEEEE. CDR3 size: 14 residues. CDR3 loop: CASSLRGRGYGYTF. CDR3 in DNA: TGTGCCAGCAGCCTTAGGGGGCGCGGCTATGGCTACACCTTC.

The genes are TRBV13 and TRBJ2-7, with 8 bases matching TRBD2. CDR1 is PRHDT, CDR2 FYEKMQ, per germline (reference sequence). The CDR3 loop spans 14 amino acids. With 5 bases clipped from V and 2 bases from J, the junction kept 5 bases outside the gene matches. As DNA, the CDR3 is TGTGCCAGCAGCGGTAGCGGGGCAACCTACGAGCAGTACTTC. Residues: CASSGSGATYEQYF.

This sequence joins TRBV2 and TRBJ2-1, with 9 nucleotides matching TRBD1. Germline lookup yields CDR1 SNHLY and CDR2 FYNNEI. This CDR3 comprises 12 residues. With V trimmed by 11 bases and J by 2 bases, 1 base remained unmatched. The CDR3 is CAGQGTYNEQFF. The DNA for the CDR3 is TGTGCCGGACAGGGGACCTACAATGAGCAGTTCTTC.

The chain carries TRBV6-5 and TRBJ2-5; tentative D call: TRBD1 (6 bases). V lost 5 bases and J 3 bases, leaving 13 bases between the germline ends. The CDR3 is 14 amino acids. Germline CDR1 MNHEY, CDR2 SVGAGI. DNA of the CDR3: TGTGCCAGCAGTACCCGGGACACAGAAGAGACCCAGTACTTC. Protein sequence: CASSTRDTEETQYF.

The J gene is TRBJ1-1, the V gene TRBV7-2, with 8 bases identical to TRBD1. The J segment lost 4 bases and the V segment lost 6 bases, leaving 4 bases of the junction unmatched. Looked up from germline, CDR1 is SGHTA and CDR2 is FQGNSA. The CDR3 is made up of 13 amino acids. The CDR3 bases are TGTGCCAGCAGACAGGGGGGAAGCACTGAAGCTTTCTTT. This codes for CASRQGGSTEAFF.

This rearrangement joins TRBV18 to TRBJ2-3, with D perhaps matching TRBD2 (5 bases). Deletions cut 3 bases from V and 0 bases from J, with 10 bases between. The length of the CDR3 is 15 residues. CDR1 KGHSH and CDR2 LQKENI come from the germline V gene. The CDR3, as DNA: TGTGCCAGCTCACCTGGGGAGTTTAGCACAGATACGCAGTATTTT. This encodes CASSPGEFSTDTQYF.

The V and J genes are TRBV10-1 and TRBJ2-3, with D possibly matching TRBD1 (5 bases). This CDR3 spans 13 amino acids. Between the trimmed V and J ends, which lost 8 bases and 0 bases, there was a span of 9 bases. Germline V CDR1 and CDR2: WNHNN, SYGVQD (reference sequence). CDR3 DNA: TGCGCCAGCCGACAGCGAAGCACAGATACGCAGTATTTT. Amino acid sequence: CASRQRSTDTQYF.

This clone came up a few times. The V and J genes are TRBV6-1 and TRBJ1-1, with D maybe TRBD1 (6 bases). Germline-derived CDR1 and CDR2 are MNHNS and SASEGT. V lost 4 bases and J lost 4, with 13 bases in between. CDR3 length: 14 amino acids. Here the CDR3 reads CASSASWDTTEAFF. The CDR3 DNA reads TGTGCCAGCAGTGCCTCCTGGGACACCACTGAAGCTTTCTTT.

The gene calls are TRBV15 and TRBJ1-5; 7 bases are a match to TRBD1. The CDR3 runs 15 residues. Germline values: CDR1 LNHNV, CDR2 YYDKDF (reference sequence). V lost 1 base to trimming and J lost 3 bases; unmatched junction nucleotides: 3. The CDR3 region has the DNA TGTGCCACCAGCAGAGGGACAGGCTTCAATCAGCCCCAGCATTTT. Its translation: CATSRGTGFNQPQHF.

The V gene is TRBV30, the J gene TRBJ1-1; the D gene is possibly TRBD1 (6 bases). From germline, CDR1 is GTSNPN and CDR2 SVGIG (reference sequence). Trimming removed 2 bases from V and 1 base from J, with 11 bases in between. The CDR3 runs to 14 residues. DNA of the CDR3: TGTGCCTGGAGTCCAGGGGTTGGGAACACTGAAGCTTTCTTT. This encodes CAWSPGVGNTEAFF.

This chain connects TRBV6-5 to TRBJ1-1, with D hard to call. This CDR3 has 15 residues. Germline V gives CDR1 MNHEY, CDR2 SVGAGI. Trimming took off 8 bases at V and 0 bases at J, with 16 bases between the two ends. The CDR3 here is CASHRERVMNTEAFF. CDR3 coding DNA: TGTGCCAGCCACCGGGAGAGGGTGATGAACACTGAAGCTTTCTTT.

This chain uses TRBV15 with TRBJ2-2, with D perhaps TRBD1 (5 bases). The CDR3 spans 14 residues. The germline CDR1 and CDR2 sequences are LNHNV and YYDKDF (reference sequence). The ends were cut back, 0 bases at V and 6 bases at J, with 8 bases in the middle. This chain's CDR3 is CATSREVGPGELFF. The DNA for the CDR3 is TGTGCCACCAGCAGAGAGGTGGGGCCCGGGGAGCTGTTTTTT.

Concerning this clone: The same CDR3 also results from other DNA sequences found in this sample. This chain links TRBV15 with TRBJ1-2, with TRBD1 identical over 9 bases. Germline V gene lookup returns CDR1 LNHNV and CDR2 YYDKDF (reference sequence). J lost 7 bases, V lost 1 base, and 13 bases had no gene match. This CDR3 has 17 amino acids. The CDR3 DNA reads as TGTGCCACCAGCAGAGGTGGCTCTCCGGGACAGGGAGGTGGCTACACCTTC. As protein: CATSRGGSPGQGGGYTF.

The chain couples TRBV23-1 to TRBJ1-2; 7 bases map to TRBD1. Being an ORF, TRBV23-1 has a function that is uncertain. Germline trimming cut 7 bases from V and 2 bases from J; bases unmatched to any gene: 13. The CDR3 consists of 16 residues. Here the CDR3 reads CASKKTGRPTNYGYTF. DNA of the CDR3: TGCGCCAGCAAGAAGACAGGGCGCCCTACAAACTATGGCTACACCTTC.

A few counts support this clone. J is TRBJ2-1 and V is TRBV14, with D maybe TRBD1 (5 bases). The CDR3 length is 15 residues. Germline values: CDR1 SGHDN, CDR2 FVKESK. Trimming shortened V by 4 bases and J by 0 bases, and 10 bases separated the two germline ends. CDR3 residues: CASSPRQSSYNEQFF. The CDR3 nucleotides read TGTGCCAGCAGCCCCCGACAGAGCTCCTACAATGAGCAGTTCTTC.

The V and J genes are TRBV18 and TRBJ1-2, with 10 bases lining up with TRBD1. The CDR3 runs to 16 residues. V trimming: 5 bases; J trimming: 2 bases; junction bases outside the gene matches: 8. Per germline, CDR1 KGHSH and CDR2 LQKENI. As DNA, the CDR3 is TGTGCCAGCTCATCTTTACAGGGACAGGGGAACTATGGCTACACCTTC. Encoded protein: CASSSLQGQGNYGYTF.

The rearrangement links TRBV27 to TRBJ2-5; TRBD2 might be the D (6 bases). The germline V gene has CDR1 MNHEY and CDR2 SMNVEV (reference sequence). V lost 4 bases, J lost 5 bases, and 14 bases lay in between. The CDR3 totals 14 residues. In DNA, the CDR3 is TGTGCCAGCAGTTGGGGCAGGGCGGGGGAGACCCAGTACTTC. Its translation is CASSWGRAGETQYF.

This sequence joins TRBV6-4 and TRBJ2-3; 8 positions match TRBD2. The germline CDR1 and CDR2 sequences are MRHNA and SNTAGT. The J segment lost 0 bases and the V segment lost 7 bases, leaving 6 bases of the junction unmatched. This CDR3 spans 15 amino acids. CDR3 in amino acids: CASKGLAGSTDTQYF. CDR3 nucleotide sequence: TGTGCCAGCAAGGGGCTAGCGGGCAGCACAGATACGCAGTATTTT.

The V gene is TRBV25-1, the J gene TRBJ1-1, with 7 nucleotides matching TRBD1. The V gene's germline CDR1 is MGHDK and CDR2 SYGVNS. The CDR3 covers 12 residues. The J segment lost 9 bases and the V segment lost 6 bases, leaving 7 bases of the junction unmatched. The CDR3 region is CASSFGTAQAFF. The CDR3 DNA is TGTGCCAGCAGCTTCGGGACAGCCCAAGCTTTCTTT. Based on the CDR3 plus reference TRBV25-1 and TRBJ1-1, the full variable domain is EADIYQTPRYLVIGTGKKITLECSQTMGHDKMYWYQQDPGMELHLIHYSYGVNSTEKGDLSSESTVSRIRTEHFPLTLESARPSHTSQYLCASSFGTAQAFFGQGTRLTVV.